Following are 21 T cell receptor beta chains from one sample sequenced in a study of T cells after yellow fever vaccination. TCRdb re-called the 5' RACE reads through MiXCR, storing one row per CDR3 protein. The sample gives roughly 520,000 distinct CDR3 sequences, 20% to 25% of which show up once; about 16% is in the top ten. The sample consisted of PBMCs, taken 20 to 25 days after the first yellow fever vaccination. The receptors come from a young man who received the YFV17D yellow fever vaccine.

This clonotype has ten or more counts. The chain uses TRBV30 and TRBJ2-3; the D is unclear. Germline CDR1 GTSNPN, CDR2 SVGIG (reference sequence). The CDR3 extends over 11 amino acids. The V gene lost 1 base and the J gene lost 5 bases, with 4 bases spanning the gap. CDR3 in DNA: TGTGCCTGGAGTGACCGAGATACGCAGTATTTT. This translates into CAWSDRDTQYF. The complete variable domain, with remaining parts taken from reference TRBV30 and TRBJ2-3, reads SQTIHQWPATLVQPVGSPLSLECTVEGTSNPNLYWYRQAAGRGLQLLFYSVGIGQISSEVPQNLSASRPQDRQFILSSKKLLLSDSGFYLCAWSDRDTQYFGPGTRLTVL.

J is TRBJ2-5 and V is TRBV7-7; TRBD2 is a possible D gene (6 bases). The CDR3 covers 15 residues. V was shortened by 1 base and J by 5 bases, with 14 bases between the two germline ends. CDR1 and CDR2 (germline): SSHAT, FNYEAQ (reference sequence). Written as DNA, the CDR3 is TGTGCCAGCAGCTTAGTTGGGGGGTCAGGGGAGACCCAGTACTTC. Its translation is CASSLVGGSGETQYF. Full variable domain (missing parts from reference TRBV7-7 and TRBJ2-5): GAGVSQSPRYKVTKRGQDVTLRCDPISSHATLYWYQQALGQGPEFLTYFNYEAQPDKSGLPSDRFSAERPEGSISTLTIQRTEQRDSAMYRCASSLVGGSGETQYFGPGTRLLVL.

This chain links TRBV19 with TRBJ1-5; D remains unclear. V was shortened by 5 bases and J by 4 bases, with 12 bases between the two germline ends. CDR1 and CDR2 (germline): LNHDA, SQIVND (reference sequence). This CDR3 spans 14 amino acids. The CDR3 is CASSVSGQNQPQHF. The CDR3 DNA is TGTGCCAGTAGTGTATCCGGGCAAAATCAGCCCCAGCATTTT.

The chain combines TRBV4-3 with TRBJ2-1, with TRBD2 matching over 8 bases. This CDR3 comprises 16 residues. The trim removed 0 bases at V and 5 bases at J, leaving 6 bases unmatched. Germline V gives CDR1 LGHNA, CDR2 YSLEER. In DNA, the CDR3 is TGCGCCAGCAGCCAAGATTCGCGACTAGCGAACAATGAGCAGTTCTTC. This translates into CASSQDSRLANNEQFF.

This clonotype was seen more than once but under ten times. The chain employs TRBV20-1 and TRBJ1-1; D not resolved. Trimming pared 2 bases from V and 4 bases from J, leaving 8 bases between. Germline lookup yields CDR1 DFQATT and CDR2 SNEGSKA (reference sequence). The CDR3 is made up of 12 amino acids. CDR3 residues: CSARKAGTEAFF. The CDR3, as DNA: TGCAGTGCTAGAAAAGCGGGCACTGAAGCTTTCTTT.

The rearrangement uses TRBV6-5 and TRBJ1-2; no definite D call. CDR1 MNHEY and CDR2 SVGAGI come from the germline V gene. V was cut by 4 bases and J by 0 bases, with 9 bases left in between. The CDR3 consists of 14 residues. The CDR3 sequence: CASSSHSPNYGYTF. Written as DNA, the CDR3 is TGTGCCAGCAGTTCGCACAGCCCTAACTATGGCTACACCTTC.

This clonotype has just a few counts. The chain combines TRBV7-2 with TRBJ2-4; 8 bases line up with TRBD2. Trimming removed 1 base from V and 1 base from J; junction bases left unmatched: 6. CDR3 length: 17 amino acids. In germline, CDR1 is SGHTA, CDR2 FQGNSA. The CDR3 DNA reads TGTGCCAGCAGCTTAGTATCCGGGGGGGCCGCCAAAAACATTCAGTACTTC. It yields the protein CASSLVSGGAAKNIQYF.

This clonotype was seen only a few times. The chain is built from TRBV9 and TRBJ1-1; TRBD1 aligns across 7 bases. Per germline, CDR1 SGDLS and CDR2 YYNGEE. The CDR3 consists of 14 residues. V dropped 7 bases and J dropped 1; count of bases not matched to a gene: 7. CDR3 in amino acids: CASDPQGTNTEAFF. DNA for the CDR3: TGTGCCAGCGACCCACAGGGGACGAACACTGAAGCTTTCTTT.

CDR3 nucleotide sequence: TGTGCCAGCAGCTCGCGGACGACCTACGAGCAGTACTTC. Translating gives CASSSRTTYEQYF. The chain recombines TRBV11-1 with TRBJ2-7; no clear D. The germline V gene encodes CDR1 SGHAT and CDR2 FQDESV (reference sequence). The V and J ends lost 4 bases and 2 bases respectively, with 9 bases between them. This CDR3 has 13 residues.

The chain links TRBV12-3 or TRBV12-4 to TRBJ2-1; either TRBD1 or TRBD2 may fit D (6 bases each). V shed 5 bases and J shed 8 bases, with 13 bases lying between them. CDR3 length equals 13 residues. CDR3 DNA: TGTGCCAGCAGTGCACATGGGGGGCATGAGCAGTTCTTC. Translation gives CASSAHGGHEQFF.

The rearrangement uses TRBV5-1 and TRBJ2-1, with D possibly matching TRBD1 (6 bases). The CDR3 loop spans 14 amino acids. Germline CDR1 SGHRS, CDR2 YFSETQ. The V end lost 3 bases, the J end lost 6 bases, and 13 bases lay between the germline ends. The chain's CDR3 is CASSSQVQGNEQFF. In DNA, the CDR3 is TGCGCCAGCAGCTCACAAGTACAGGGCAATGAGCAGTTCTTC.

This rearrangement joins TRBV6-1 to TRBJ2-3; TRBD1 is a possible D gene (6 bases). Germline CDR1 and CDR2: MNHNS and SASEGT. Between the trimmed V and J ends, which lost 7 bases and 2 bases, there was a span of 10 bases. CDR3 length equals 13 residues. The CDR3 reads CASKRGFTDTQYF. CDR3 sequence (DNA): TGTGCCAGCAAAAGGGGGTTCACAGATACGCAGTATTTT.

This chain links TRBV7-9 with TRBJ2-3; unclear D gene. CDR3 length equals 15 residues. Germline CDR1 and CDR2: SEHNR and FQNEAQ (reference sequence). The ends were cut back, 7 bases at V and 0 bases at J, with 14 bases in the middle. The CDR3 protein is CASTNLGSSTDTQYF. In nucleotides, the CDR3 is TGTGCCAGCACCAACCTGGGTTCTAGCACAGATACGCAGTATTTT.

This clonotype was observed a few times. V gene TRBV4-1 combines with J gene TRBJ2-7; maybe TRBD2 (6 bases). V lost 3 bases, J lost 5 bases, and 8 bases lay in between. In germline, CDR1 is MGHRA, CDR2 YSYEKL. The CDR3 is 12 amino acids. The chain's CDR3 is CASSQEGNEQYF. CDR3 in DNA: TGCGCCAGCAGCCAGGAGGGGAACGAGCAGTACTTC.

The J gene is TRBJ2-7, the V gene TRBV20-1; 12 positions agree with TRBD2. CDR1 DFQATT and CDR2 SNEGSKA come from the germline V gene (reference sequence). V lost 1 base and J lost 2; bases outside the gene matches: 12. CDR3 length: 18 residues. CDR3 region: CSARGFGLAGSGTYEQYV. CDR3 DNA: TGCAGTGCTAGAGGTTTCGGACTAGCGGGGTCTGGGACCTACGAGCAGTACGTC.

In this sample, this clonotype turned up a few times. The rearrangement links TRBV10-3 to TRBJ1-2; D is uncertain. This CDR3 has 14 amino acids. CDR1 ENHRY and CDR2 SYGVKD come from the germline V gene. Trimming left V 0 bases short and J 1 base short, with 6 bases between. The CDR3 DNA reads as TGTGCCATCAGTGAGTCGTCGGATAACTATGGCTACACCTTC. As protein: CAISESSDNYGYTF.

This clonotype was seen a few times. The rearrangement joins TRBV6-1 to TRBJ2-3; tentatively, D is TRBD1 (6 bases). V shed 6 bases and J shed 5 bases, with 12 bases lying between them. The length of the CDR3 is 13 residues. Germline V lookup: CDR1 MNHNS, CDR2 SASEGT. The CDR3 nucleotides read TGTGCCAGCAGGGGGCTAGGGGGAGATACGCAGTATTTT. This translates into CASRGLGGDTQYF.

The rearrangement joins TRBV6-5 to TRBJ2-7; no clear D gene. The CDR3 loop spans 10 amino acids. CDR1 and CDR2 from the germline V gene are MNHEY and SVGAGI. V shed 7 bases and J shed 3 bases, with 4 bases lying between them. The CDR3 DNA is TGTGCCAGCAAGGTCTACGAGCAGTACGTC. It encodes CASKVYEQYV.

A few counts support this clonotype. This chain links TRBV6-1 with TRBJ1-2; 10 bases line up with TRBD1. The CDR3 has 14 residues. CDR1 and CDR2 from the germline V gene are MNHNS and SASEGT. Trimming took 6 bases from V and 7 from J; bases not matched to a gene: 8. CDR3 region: CASSPGQGFPGYTF. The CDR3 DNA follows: TGTGCCAGCAGCCCGGGACAGGGGTTTCCTGGCTACACCTTC.

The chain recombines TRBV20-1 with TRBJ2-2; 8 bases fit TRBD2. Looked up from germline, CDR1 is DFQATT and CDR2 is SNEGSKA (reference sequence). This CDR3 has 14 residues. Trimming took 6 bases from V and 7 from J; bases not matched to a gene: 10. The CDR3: CSASERGSGGELFF. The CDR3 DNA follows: TGCAGTGCCTCCGAGCGGGGGTCGGGCGGGGAGCTGTTTTTT.

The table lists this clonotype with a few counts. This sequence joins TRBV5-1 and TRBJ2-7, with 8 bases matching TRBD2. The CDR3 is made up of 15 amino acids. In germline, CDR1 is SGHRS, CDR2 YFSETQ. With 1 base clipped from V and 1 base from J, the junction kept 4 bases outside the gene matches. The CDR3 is CASSLSAGASYEQYV. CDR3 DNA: TGCGCCAGCAGCTTGTCAGCGGGGGCGTCCTACGAGCAGTACGTC.